A single sample gave rise to the 10 T cell receptor beta chains below, sequenced in a study of cytomegalovirus exposure and HLA in healthy donors. 13 Jbeta primers and 60 Vbeta primers were used for the PCR. Libraries were prepared by immunoSEQ multiplex PCR; TCRdb keeps only in-frame clonotypes and omits some of them. The sample records 200,000 to 250,000 clones, more than 60% being singletons. Material for sequencing was PBMCs. The receptors shown here come from a woman aged 55-70 years in good health and CMV-seropositive.

The chain has TRBV10-1 and TRBJ2-7; 10 bases match TRBD2. This CDR3 contains 14 residues. V lost 3 bases and J lost 7; bases outside the gene matches: 6. The germline gives CDR1 WNHNN, CDR2 SYGVQD (reference sequence). The CDR3 spells CASSDGTSVWEQYF. CDR3 nucleotide sequence: TGCGCCAGCAGTGACGGGACTAGCGTATGGGAGCAGTACTTC.

V is TRBV29-1 and J is TRBJ1-1, with 9 bases matching TRBD1. CDR3 length: 15 amino acids. Germline V lookup: CDR1 SQVTM, CDR2 ANQGSEA. The V segment lost 6 bases and the J segment 5 bases; nucleotides outside the gene matches: 13. The CDR3 loop reads CSVAGQGGRETEAFF. For the CDR3, the DNA is TGCAGCGTGGCGGGACAGGGAGGCCGGGAAACTGAAGCTTTCTTT.

V is TRBV7-2 and J is TRBJ1-2; 7 positions match TRBD1. The V gene end was trimmed by 5 bases and the J gene end by 7 bases; junction bases not matched to a gene: 16. Germline V CDR1 and CDR2: SGHTA, FQGNSA. The CDR3 runs to 16 residues. CDR3 in amino acids: CASSLNTGELGGGYTF. In DNA, the CDR3 is TGTGCCAGCAGCCTCAATACAGGGGAACTAGGGGGTGGCTACACCTTC.

This clone was seen only once. This chain connects TRBV6-6 to TRBJ2-2, with TRBD1 matching 8 bases. CDR1 is MNHNY and CDR2 is SVGAGI in the germline V gene (reference sequence). J gave up 7 bases and V 8 bases, and 6 bases lay outside the gene matches. The CDR3 loop spans 13 amino acids. The DNA of the CDR3 is TGTGCCAGCTCTAAACAGGGGGGCGGGGAGCTGTTTTTT. Protein sequence: CASSKQGGGELFF.

The J gene is TRBJ2-7, the V gene TRBV6-5; D is uncertain. The V gene lost 8 bases and the J gene lost 0 bases, with 11 bases spanning the gap. Germline V gene data show CDR1 as MNHEY and CDR2 as SVGAGI. The CDR3 is 13 amino acids. The CDR3 loop is CASCKSYSYEQYF. CDR3 DNA sequence: TGTGCCAGCTGTAAGAGCTACTCCTACGAGCAGTACTTC.

The V and J genes are TRBV5-4 and TRBJ2-5, with 10 bases matching TRBD2. The J call may be mistaken, given a closer DNA end match to TRBJ2-7. Germline CDR1 SGHNT, CDR2 YYREEE (reference sequence). The CDR3 sequence is 15 residues long. The chain's CDR3 is CASSNHTSGEYEQYF. CDR3 nucleotides: TGTGCCAGCAGCAATCATACTAGCGGGGAGTACGAGCAGTACTTC.

The CDR3 bases are TGTGCCAGCAGCCACCGGGGACAGGAAGCTTTCTTT. Residues: CASSHRGQEAFF. The V call is TRBV7-2, the J call TRBJ1-1; TRBD1 aligns across 7 bases. With V trimmed by 5 bases and J by 8 bases, 5 bases remained unmatched. This CDR3 contains 12 residues. The germline V gene has CDR1 SGHTA and CDR2 FQGNSA.

The gene calls are TRBV5-1 and TRBJ1-2, with TRBD1 matching 7 bases. The length of the CDR3 is 15 residues. The V and J ends lost 0 bases and 5 bases, in that order; junction bases with no gene match: 7. From germline, CDR1 is SGHRS and CDR2 YFSETQ. The CDR3 is CASSLGQGKAYGYTF. In DNA, the CDR3 is TGCGCCAGCAGCTTGGGACAGGGAAAAGCTTATGGCTACACCTTC.

The chain links TRBV5-4 to TRBJ1-1; unclear D gene. Trimming removed 1 base at V and 0 bases at J, with 4 bases between. The CDR3 is made up of 13 amino acids. In germline, CDR1 is SGHNT, CDR2 YYREEE (reference sequence). CDR3 amino acids: CASSLSLNTEAFF. The CDR3 region has the DNA TGTGCCAGCAGCTTGAGCTTGAACACTGAAGCTTTCTTT.

The chain employs TRBV7-2 and TRBJ1-4; the match to TRBD1 covers 7 bases. The CDR3 runs to 13 residues. Unmatched junction bases numbered 9, after V lost 5 bases and J lost 12 bases. The germline CDR1 and CDR2 sequences are SGHTA and FQGNSA. The CDR3 DNA is TGTGCCAGCAGCCCTCGACAGGGAGCAGAACTGTTTTTT. Encoded protein: CASSPRQGAELFF.